This TCR beta chain was observed in a study of blood T cell repertoires in COVID-19. As for the study in general: Sites across the United States, Italy and Spain contributed samples from acute and convalescent COVID-19. PBMCs, B-cell-depleted T cells, or T cells provided the cDNA or gDNA that made up the material.

Original processing methods: Estimation of nucleated cell counts was performed using reference gene primer amplification. Profiling relied on immunoSEQ multiplex PCR, and the TCRdb table lists in-frame clones only, not all of them. V and J calls plus clone size are reproduced from that table; the DNA served to infer D and trimming. The data hold roughly 110,000 clones, with 90% to 95% observed a single time. Germline values: CDR1 SGHRS, CDR2 YFSETQ. This CDR3 comprises 12 residues. V lost 2 bases and J lost 6; bases outside the gene matches: 1. The sequenced sample consisted of peripheral blood. The receptor comes from a young woman with acute or convalescent COVID-19. The V gene is TRBV5-1, the J gene TRBJ1-2, with 7 positions matching TRBD1. CDR3 amino acids: CASSFTGDGYTF. The CDR3 DNA follows: TGCGCCAGCAGCTTCACAGGGGATGGCTACACCTTC.